This record covers a single TCR beta chain. This entry comes from a study of cytomegalovirus exposure and HLA in healthy donors. The PCR used 60 Vbeta and 13 Jbeta primers. Repertoires were generated with immunoSEQ multiplex PCR, while TCRdb's copy carries only in-frame clones and drops some. This sample yields approximately 110,000 clones, of which 70% to 75% are seen a single time; around 4% belongs to the top ten. Germline CDR1 is LNHDA and CDR2 is SQIVND (reference sequence). This CDR3 has 18 amino acids. Trimming took off 6 bases at V and 6 bases at J, with 27 bases between the two ends. The source material was PBMCs. The TCR sequence derives from a woman aged 40 to 55 in good health and CMV-seronegative. The chain links TRBV19 to TRBJ1-5; unclear D gene. CDR3 loop: CASRTGTGFGPRGQPQHF. The CDR3 DNA follows: TGTGCCAGTAGGACCGGAACGGGGTTCGGGCCGAGAGGTCAGCCCCAGCATTTT.